The 10 T cell receptor beta chains below were found in one sample sequenced in a study of neurological immune-mediated disorders. Each CDR3 protein is one row after TCRdb ran MiXCR on the 5' RACE reads. The sample contains about 79,000 distinct CDR3 sequences, roughly an eighth of which appear only once. The sample consisted of PBMCs. The origin of the receptors is a woman aged 45-59 years in good health.

In this sample, this clonotype turned up many times. The V and J genes are TRBV3-1 and TRBJ1-3; 7 bases are a match to TRBD1. CDR3 length: 15 residues. Germline lookup yields CDR1 LGHDT and CDR2 YNNKEL (reference sequence). Losses at the gene ends were 5 bases for V and 0 bases for J; bases not matched to a gene: 4. The CDR3 nucleotides are TGTGCCAGCAGCTGGGACAGAATCTCTGGAAACACCATATATTTT. This codes for CASSWDRISGNTIYF.

This clonotype has ten or more counts. The J gene is TRBJ2-7, the V gene TRBV5-1, with TRBD1 identical over 8 bases. J was trimmed by 6 bases and V by 4 bases; bases with no gene match: 9. CDR1 and CDR2 from the germline V gene are SGHRS and YFSETQ. The CDR3 spans 14 residues. The CDR3 region has the DNA TGCGCCAGCAGCCAGTTGCAGGGGGCGGGCGAGCAGTACTTC. The encoded protein is CASSQLQGAGEQYF.

This clonotype was recorded many times. This sequence joins TRBV6-6 and TRBJ1-1, with 10 nucleotides matching TRBD1. The germline CDR1 and CDR2 sequences are MNHNY and SVGAGI (reference sequence). The CDR3 loop spans 15 amino acids. The V gene end was trimmed by 6 bases and the J gene end by 2 bases; junction bases not matched to a gene: 6. The CDR3 bases are TGTGCCAGCAGGCTCGACAGGGGGCGAAACACTGAAGCTTTCTTT. It codes for CASRLDRGRNTEAFF.

This clonotype was recorded at least ten times. The chain couples TRBV28 to TRBJ2-1; 8 nucleotides line up with TRBD2. V lost 2 bases, J lost 2 bases, and 2 bases stayed unmatched. Germline V gene lookup returns CDR1 MDHEN and CDR2 SYDVKM. The CDR3 sequence is 15 residues long. The CDR3 nucleotides read TGTGCCAGCAGTTTAAGCGGGGGCACCTACAATGAGCAGTTCTTC. It encodes CASSLSGGTYNEQFF.

This clonotype was detected ten times or more. The genes are TRBV29-1 and TRBJ2-3; D ambiguous. V lost 5 bases and J 0 bases, leaving 15 bases between the germline ends. CDR3 length: 15 residues. Germline V gene sequence: CDR1 SQVTM, CDR2 ANQGSEA. The CDR3 spells CSVRTEPTSTDTQYF. The CDR3 coding sequence is TGCAGCGTTCGAACGGAGCCTACTAGCACAGATACGCAGTATTTT.

This clonotype was found many times. The chain uses TRBV20-1 and TRBJ2-1, with D perhaps matching TRBD2 (5 bases). V lost 0 bases, J lost 7 bases, and 22 bases lay in between. CDR3 length: 17 residues. Germline lookup yields CDR1 DFQATT and CDR2 SNEGSKA (reference sequence). The chain's CDR3 is CSARDRLKGESLNEQFF. For the CDR3, the DNA is TGCAGTGCTAGAGATCGGCTGAAGGGAGAGAGTTTGAATGAGCAGTTCTTC.

This clonotype was seen many times. The rearrangement uses TRBV7-2 and TRBJ2-5; D is unresolved. This CDR3 is built from 12 residues. Trimming shortened V by 4 bases and J by 5 bases, and 8 bases separated the two germline ends. Germline loops: CDR1 SGHTA, CDR2 FQGNSA. CDR3 loop: CASSYPGETQYF. In DNA form, the CDR3 reads TGTGCCAGCAGCTACCCCGGGGAGACCCAGTACTTC.

The rearrangement uses TRBV28 and TRBJ2-7; 12 bases align to TRBD1. This CDR3 contains 18 residues. Per the germline V gene, CDR1 is MDHEN and CDR2 is SYDVKM. Germline trimming cut 8 bases from V and 0 bases from J; bases unmatched to any gene: 14. In DNA, the CDR3 is TGTGCCAGCCCCCCACCCGGGACAGGGGGCACAAGCTCCTACGAGCAGTACTTC. It is translated as CASPPPGTGGTSSYEQYF. The full variable domain, its missing parts supplied by reference TRBV28 and TRBJ2-7, is DVKVTQSSRYLVKRTGEKVFLECVQDMDHENMFWYRQDPGLGLRLIYFSYDVKMKEKGDIPEGYSVSREKKERFSLILESASTNQTSMYLCASPPPGTGGTSSYEQYFGPGTRLTVT.

This clonotype was seen at least ten times. V gene TRBV7-3 combines with J gene TRBJ2-1; no firm D call. There are 15 residues in the CDR3. Germline CDR1 reads SGHTA; CDR2 reads FQGTGA. With 0 bases removed from V and 3 bases from J, the gap between germline ends came to 9 bases. The CDR3 sequence: CASSLTGLSYNEQFF. Here the CDR3 DNA reads TGTGCCAGCAGCTTAACAGGTCTTAGCTACAATGAGCAGTTCTTC.

In its sample, this clonotype was seen many times. The chain couples TRBV12-3 or TRBV12-4 to TRBJ2-1; D unresolved. V was shortened by 2 bases and J by 4 bases, with 6 bases between the two germline ends. The length of the CDR3 is 13 residues. This chain's CDR3 is CASSLRRYNEQFF. The DNA of the CDR3 is TGTGCCAGCAGTTTACGGCGGTACAATGAGCAGTTCTTC.